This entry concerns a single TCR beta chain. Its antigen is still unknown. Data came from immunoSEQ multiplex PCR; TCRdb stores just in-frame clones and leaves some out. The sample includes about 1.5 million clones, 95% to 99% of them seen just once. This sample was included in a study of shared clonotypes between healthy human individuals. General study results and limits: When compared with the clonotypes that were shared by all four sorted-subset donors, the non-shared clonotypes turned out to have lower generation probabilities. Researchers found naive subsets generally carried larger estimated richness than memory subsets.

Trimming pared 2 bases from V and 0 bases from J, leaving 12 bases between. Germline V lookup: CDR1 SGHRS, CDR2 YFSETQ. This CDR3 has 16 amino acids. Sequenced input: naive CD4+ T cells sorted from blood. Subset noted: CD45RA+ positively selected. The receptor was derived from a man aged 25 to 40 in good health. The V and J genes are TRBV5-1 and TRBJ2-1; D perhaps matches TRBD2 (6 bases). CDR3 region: CASSFRLEGSYNEQFF. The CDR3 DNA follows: TGCGCCAGCAGCTTCAGGTTGGAGGGCTCCTACAATGAGCAGTTCTTC.